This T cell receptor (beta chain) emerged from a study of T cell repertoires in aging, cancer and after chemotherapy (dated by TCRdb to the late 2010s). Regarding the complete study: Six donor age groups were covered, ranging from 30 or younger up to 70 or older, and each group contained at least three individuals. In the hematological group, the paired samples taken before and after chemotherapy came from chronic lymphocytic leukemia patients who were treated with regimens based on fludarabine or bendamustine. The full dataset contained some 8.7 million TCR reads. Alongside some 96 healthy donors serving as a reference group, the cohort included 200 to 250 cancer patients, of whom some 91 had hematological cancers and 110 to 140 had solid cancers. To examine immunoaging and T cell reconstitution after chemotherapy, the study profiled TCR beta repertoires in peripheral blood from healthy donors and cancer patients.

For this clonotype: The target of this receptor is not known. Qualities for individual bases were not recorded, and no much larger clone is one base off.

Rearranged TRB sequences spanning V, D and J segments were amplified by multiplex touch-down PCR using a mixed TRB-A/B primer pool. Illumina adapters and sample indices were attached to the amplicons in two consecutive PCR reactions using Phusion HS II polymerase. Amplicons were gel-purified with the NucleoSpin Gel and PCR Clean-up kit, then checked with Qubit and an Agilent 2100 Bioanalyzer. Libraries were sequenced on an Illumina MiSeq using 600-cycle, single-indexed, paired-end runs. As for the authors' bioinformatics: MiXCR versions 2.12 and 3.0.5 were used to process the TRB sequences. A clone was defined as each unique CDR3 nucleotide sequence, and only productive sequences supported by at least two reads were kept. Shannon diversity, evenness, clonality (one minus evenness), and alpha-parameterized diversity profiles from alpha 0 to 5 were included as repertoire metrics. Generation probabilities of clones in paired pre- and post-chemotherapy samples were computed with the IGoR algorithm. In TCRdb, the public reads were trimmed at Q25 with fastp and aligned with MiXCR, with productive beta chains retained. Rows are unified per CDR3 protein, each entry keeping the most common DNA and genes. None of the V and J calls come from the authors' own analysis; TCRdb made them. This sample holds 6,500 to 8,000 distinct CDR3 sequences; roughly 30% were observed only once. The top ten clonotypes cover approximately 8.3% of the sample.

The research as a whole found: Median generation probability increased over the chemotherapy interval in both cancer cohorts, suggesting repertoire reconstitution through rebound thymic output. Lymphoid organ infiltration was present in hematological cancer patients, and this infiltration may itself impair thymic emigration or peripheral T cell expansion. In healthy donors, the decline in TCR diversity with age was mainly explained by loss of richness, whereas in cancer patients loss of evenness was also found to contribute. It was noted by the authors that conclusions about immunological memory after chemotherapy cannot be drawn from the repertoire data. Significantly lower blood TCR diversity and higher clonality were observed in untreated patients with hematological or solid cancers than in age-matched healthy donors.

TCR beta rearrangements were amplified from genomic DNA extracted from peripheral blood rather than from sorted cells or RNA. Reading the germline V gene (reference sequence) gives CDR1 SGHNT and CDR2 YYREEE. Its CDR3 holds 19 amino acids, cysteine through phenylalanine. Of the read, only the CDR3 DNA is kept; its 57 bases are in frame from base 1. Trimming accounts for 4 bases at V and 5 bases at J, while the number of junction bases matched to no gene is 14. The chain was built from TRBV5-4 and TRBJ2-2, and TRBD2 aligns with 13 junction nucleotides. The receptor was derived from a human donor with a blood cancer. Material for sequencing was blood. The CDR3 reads CASSNPTSGGVVRTGELFF. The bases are TGTGCCAGCAGCAACCCAACTAGCGGGGGGGTCGTCAGGACCGGGGAGCTGTTTTTT.